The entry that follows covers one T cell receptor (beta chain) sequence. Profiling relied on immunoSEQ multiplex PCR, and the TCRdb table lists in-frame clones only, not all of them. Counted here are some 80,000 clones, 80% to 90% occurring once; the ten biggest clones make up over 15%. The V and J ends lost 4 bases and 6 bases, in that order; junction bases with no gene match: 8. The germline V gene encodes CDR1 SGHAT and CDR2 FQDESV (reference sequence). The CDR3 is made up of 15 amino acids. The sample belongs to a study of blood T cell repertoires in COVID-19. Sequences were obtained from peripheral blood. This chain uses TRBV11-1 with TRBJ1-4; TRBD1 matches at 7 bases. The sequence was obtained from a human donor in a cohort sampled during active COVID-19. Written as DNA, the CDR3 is TGTGCCAGCAGCTCCTCGGAGACAGGGTATGAAAAACTGTTTTTT. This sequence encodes CASSSSETGYEKLFF. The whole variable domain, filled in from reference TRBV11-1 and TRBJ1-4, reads EAEVAQSPRYKITEKSQAVAFWCDPISGHATLYWYRQILGQGPELLVQFQDESVVDDSQLPKDRFSAERLKGVDSTLKIQPAELGDSAMYLCASSSSETGYEKLFFGSGTQLSVL.